The 25 T cell receptor beta chains given below trace back to one sample, sequenced in a study of OX40 agonist ivuxolimab in advanced cancers. Assay: immunoSEQ multiplex PCR; the TCRdb copy retains only in-frame clones and omits some. Of over 95,000 clones listed, around 90% were seen once; the top ten hold roughly 0.31%. The sequencing used CD4+ or CD8+ T cells sorted from blood, collected in a trial of the OX40 agonist ivuxolimab. The receptors stem from an adult with an advanced solid tumor such as melanoma, head and neck, liver or kidney cancer.

This chain connects TRBV5-6 to TRBJ1-3; maybe TRBD1 (6 bases). This CDR3 is 13 amino acids long. Germline V gene sequence: CDR1 SGHDT, CDR2 YYEEEE. The V gene lost 0 bases and the J gene lost 7 bases, with 8 bases spanning the gap. For the CDR3, the DNA is TGTGCCAGCAGCTTGGACAGGGTGAACACCATATATTTT. Protein: CASSLDRVNTIYF.

This chain joins TRBV5-1 and TRBJ2-5; D not certain. The V and J ends lost 4 bases and 5 bases respectively, with 18 bases between them. CDR3 size: 15 residues. The germline CDR1 and CDR2 sequences are SGHRS and YFSETQ. The CDR3 sequence: CASSVRLRSEETQYF. The CDR3, as DNA: TGCGCCAGCAGCGTCCGTTTGCGGTCGGAGGAGACCCAGTACTTC.

The J gene is TRBJ1-6, the V gene TRBV6-1; 9 positions match TRBD1. With 4 bases clipped from V and 9 bases from J, the junction kept 7 bases outside the gene matches. Germline V gene lookup returns CDR1 MNHNS and CDR2 SASEGT. The CDR3 runs to 15 residues. CDR3 loop: CASSAGTGFFSPLHF. CDR3 nucleotides: TGTGCCAGCAGTGCCGGGACAGGGTTCTTTTCACCCCTCCACTTT.

The chain couples TRBV6-1 to TRBJ1-2, with 8 bases that match TRBD1. There are 17 residues in the CDR3. Germline V gene sequence: CDR1 MNHNS, CDR2 SASEGT. J lost 4 bases, V lost 4 bases, and 14 bases had no gene match. The CDR3: CASSVRAGGIRGYGYTF. The CDR3, as DNA: TGTGCCAGCAGTGTTAGGGCAGGGGGCATCAGGGGCTATGGCTACACCTTC.

J is TRBJ1-2 and V is TRBV6-5, with TRBD1 matching over 10 bases. V shed 6 bases, J shed 8 bases, and the junction held 3 bases outside the gene matches. This CDR3 region has 12 residues. Germline values: CDR1 MNHEY, CDR2 SVGAGI. CDR3 sequence: CASRGQGSGYTF. Here the CDR3 DNA reads TGTGCCAGCAGGGGACAGGGGAGCGGCTACACCTTC.

This chain joins TRBV7-8 and TRBJ2-7; the match to TRBD1 covers 9 bases. Germline V gene sequence: CDR1 SGHVS, CDR2 FQNEAQ. This CDR3 contains 14 residues. V lost 5 bases to trimming and J lost 7 bases; unmatched junction nucleotides: 9. DNA for the CDR3: TGTGCCAGCAGCACCTCGACAGGGGGTGTAGAGCAGTACTTC. Translation gives CASSTSTGGVEQYF.

J is TRBJ2-3 and V is TRBV4-3; possibly TRBD1 for D (7 bases). The germline V and J ends were trimmed by 4 bases and 3 bases, with 14 bases remaining between them. This CDR3 spans 15 amino acids. Germline V gene lookup returns CDR1 LGHNA and CDR2 YSLEER. For the CDR3, the DNA is TGCGCCAGCAGCCGGACGTCAGGGGGGACAGATACGCAGTATTTT. It codes for CASSRTSGGTDTQYF.

The rearrangement uses TRBV5-6 and TRBJ1-5, with 7 positions matching TRBD1. Germline V gene data show CDR1 as SGHDT and CDR2 as YYEEEE. The CDR3 sequence is 15 residues long. The trim removed 2 bases at V and 9 bases at J, leaving 11 bases unmatched. The CDR3 DNA sequence: TGTGCCAGCAGCTTACTCGCAGGGGGGGAAGGGCCCCAGCATTTT. It translates to CASSLLAGGEGPQHF.

This chain connects TRBV11-1 to TRBJ2-7, with D perhaps matching TRBD1 or TRBD2 (5 bases each). The CDR3 is 16 amino acids. Deletions cut 4 bases from V and 3 bases from J, with 19 bases between. CDR1 is SGHAT and CDR2 is FQDESV in the germline V gene (reference sequence). The CDR3 is CASSSTGTLGIYEQYF. CDR3 sequence (DNA): TGTGCCAGCAGCTCCACCGGGACCCTGGGCATCTACGAGCAGTACTTC. Complete variable domain (other parts from reference TRBV11-1 and TRBJ2-7): EAEVAQSPRYKITEKSQAVAFWCDPISGHATLYWYRQILGQGPELLVQFQDESVVDDSQLPKDRFSAERLKGVDSTLKIQPAELGDSAMYLCASSSTGTLGIYEQYFGPGTRLTVT.

The rearrangement joins TRBV5-5 to TRBJ2-1; 8 positions match TRBD1. The CDR3 loop spans 16 amino acids. From germline, CDR1 is SGHKS and CDR2 YYEKEE (reference sequence). V was clipped by 2 bases and J by 1 base; unmatched bases: 5. In nucleotides, the CDR3 is TGTGCCAGCAGCTTACAGGGGGAAGCATCCTACAATGAGCAGTTCTTC. Translating it yields CASSLQGEASYNEQFF.

The chain employs TRBV5-1 and TRBJ2-7; D might be TRBD1 (6 bases). Between the trimmed V and J ends, which lost 4 bases and 6 bases, there was a span of 20 bases. The germline V gene has CDR1 SGHRS and CDR2 YFSETQ. The CDR3 loop spans 15 amino acids. The DNA for the CDR3 is TGCGCCAGCAGCCGGATTGAGACAGGAGTGATCGAGCAGTACTTC. This gives the protein CASSRIETGVIEQYF.

In DNA form, the CDR3 reads TGTGCCACCAGCAGGGGGGGACTAGCGGGTCGGGAGACCCAGTACTTC. This codes for CATSRGGLAGRETQYF. The J gene is TRBJ2-5, the V gene TRBV15; TRBD2 aligns across 12 bases. The V and J ends lost 3 bases and 5 bases, in that order; junction bases with no gene match: 7. This CDR3 contains 16 residues. Germline V gene lookup returns CDR1 LNHNV and CDR2 YYDKDF (reference sequence).

This clone was found a few times. This chain links TRBV5-1 with TRBJ2-7; 9 nucleotides line up with TRBD2. In germline, CDR1 is SGHRS, CDR2 YFSETQ. V lost 0 bases to trimming and J lost 6 bases; unmatched junction nucleotides: 10. The CDR3 length is 16 residues. CDR3 nucleotides: TGCGCCAGCAGCTTGGCCTTAGCGGGAGCCCCTTCCGAGCAGTACTTC. Translated, it gives CASSLALAGAPSEQYF.

The chain joins TRBV7-6 to TRBJ2-5; 12 positions agree with TRBD2. CDR3 size: 17 residues. The J segment lost 5 bases and the V segment lost 5 bases, leaving 12 bases of the junction unmatched. Germline CDR1 SGHVS, CDR2 FNYEAQ. CDR3 nucleotide sequence: TGTGCCAGCAGCACCCGACTAGCGGGAGATCTCCGGGAGACCCAGTACTTC. Translated, it gives CASSTRLAGDLRETQYF.

Only one count was recorded for this clone. The chain's CDR3 is CASSPGLSTEAFF. Written as DNA, the CDR3 is TGTGCCAGCAGCCCGGGGCTGAGCACTGAAGCTTTCTTT. The V call is TRBV7-2, the J call TRBJ1-1; possible D gene TRBD1, 5 bases. The length of the CDR3 is 13 residues. Looked up from germline, CDR1 is SGHTA and CDR2 is FQGNSA. Deletions cut 5 bases from V and 4 bases from J, with 11 bases between.

Only a few counts were recorded for this clone. The DNA of the CDR3 is TGTGCCAGCAGTTTATCCCGAGGACAGGGGGATAGGCCCCAGCATTTT. Residues: CASSLSRGQGDRPQHF. The rearrangement links TRBV28 to TRBJ1-5, with 10 bases lining up with TRBD1. With 1 base clipped from V and 9 bases from J, the junction kept 9 bases outside the gene matches. CDR3 length equals 16 residues. Germline V lookup: CDR1 MDHEN, CDR2 SYDVKM.

The chain joins TRBV6-5 to TRBJ2-1, with D tentatively TRBD1 (6 bases). The CDR3 contains 15 residues. V lost 6 bases to trimming and J lost 3 bases, with 15 bases between them. Per germline, CDR1 MNHEY and CDR2 SVGAGI. The CDR3 loop is CASSRGQPIYNEQFF. In DNA, the CDR3 is TGTGCCAGCAGCCGAGGACAGCCGATCTACAATGAGCAGTTCTTC.

This clone came up once. This sample also contains other DNA sequences that code for the same CDR3. The chain has TRBV5-1 and TRBJ2-5, with unresolved D. The length of the CDR3 is 14 residues. The germline V gene has CDR1 SGHRS and CDR2 YFSETQ. V was trimmed by 0 bases and J by 2 bases, leaving 8 bases between them. CDR3 residues: CASSLGGGQETQYF. CDR3 in DNA: TGCGCCAGCAGCTTGGGGGGTGGACAAGAGACCCAGTACTTC.

V and J are TRBV10-1 and TRBJ2-1; a weak D match, TRBD2 (5 bases). Germline-derived CDR1 and CDR2 are WNHNN and SYGVQD (reference sequence). Trimming pared 0 bases from V and 7 bases from J, leaving 13 bases between. The CDR3 extends over 15 amino acids. CDR3 sequence: CASSESTGFMNEQFF. In nucleotides, the CDR3 is TGCGCCAGCAGTGAGTCCACGGGATTCATGAATGAGCAGTTCTTC.

The chain couples TRBV5-6 to TRBJ1-1; unclear D gene. The CDR3 consists of 13 residues. Germline CDR1 reads SGHDT; CDR2 reads YYEEEE. With 0 bases removed from V and 3 bases from J, the gap between germline ends came to 6 bases. CDR3 residues: CASSLERYTEAFF. The CDR3 DNA reads TGTGCCAGCAGCTTGGAGAGGTACACTGAAGCTTTCTTT.

This chain links TRBV18 with TRBJ2-5; D may match TRBD1 or TRBD2 (5 bases each). V was clipped by 2 bases and J by 3 bases, with 10 bases between them. In germline, CDR1 is KGHSH, CDR2 LQKENI. The CDR3 has 14 residues. The CDR3 nucleotides are TGTGCCAGCTCACCAAGAAGAGGGGAAGAGACCCAGTACTTC. Its protein is CASSPRRGEETQYF.

The chain uses TRBV19 and TRBJ1-5; 8 bases line up with TRBD1. With V trimmed by 6 bases and J by 3 bases, 4 bases remained unmatched. This CDR3 is 14 amino acids long. The germline CDR1 and CDR2 sequences are LNHDA and SQIVND (reference sequence). This CDR3 reads CASRETGVNQPQHF. In nucleotides, the CDR3 is TGTGCCAGTAGGGAGACAGGGGTCAATCAGCCCCAGCATTTT.

The chain employs TRBV4-1 and TRBJ1-3, with D uncertain. CDR1 and CDR2 from the germline V gene are MGHRA and YSYEKL. CDR3 size: 15 residues. Trimming took off 1 base at V and 0 bases at J, with 7 bases between the two ends. The CDR3: CASSQAAGSGNTIYF. CDR3 nucleotides: TGCGCCAGCAGCCAAGCGGCGGGCTCTGGAAACACCATATATTTT.

Details on this clone: A much larger clone differs from this one at a single base, so this may be a read error. This CDR3 is also generated by other DNA sequences in the sample. V gene TRBV7-2 combines with J gene TRBJ2-7; 10 bases line up with TRBD2. The V and J ends lost 3 bases and 2 bases, in that order; junction bases with no gene match: 4. The length of the CDR3 is 15 residues. Germline CDR1 is SGHTA and CDR2 is FQGNSA. The CDR3 protein is CASSLGAGGPYEQYF. For the CDR3, the DNA is TGTGCCAGCAGCTTGGGAGCGGGAGGGCCCTACGAGCAGTACTTC.

This chain connects TRBV6-1 to TRBJ2-7, with D possibly TRBD2 on 5 matching bases. The V gene's germline CDR1 is MNHNS and CDR2 SASEGT. The V end was cut by 6 bases, the J end by 0 bases, with 9 bases between. The CDR3 totals 13 residues. This CDR3 is CASRHRDSYEQYF. The CDR3 DNA reads TGTGCCAGCAGACACCGGGACTCCTACGAGCAGTACTTC.